Listed here are 11 T cell receptor beta chains from one sample, sequenced in a study of Graves' ophthalmopathy and Graves' hyperthyroidism. RNA transcripts were the source from which TCR beta CDR3 regions were amplified. First-round RT-PCR with HTBI primers preceded a second-round multiplex PCR. TCRdb processed the multiplex PCR reads anew with MiXCR; each CDR3 protein has one entry. Here the sample spans approximately 500,000 distinct CDR3 sequences, roughly an eighth being singletons. Input material: blood. The receptor set was obtained from a woman in her 30s with Graves' ophthalmopathy.

This clonotype was observed many times. The chain combines TRBV10-3 with TRBJ1-5; D gene uncertain. V lost 0 bases, J lost 6 bases, and 6 bases lay in between. The CDR3 loop spans 13 amino acids. Germline V gives CDR1 ENHRY, CDR2 SYGVKD. DNA for the CDR3: TGTGCCATCAGTGAGTCGATTAGTCAGCCCCAGCATTTT. It translates to CAISESISQPQHF.

This clonotype was observed at least ten times. The chain has TRBV30 and TRBJ2-5, with 15 bases that match TRBD2. The CDR3 extends over 15 amino acids. J gave up 5 bases and V 4 bases, and 5 bases lay outside the gene matches. The germline V gene has CDR1 GTSNPN and CDR2 SVGIG (reference sequence). CDR3 nucleotides: TGTGCCTGGACGGGACTAGCGGGAGGACAGGAGACCCAGTACTTC. It yields the protein CAWTGLAGGQETQYF.

There are many counts of this clonotype. The rearrangement joins TRBV6-1 to TRBJ2-5; possible D gene TRBD1, 6 bases. This CDR3 comprises 15 residues. V shed 3 bases and J shed 9 bases, with 20 bases lying between them. Germline CDR1 MNHNS, CDR2 SASEGT. CDR3 residues: CASSEGSALRGSQYF. The CDR3 DNA reads TGTGCCAGCAGTGAGGGAAGCGCGCTCAGGGGATCCCAGTACTTC.

The table lists this clonotype with many counts. The rearrangement uses TRBV5-4 and TRBJ2-5, with D perhaps matching TRBD2 (6 bases). This CDR3 comprises 15 residues. Germline CDR1 and CDR2: SGHNT and YYREEE (reference sequence). V shed 0 bases and J shed 6 bases, with 15 bases lying between them. DNA for the CDR3: TGTGCCAGCAGCTTGGAGACTAGTCCGTATAAGACCCAGTACTTC. It codes for CASSLETSPYKTQYF.

This clonotype occurred many times. This chain joins TRBV20-1 and TRBJ1-2, with D unresolved. Germline V gene sequence: CDR1 DFQATT, CDR2 SNEGSKA (reference sequence). The CDR3 length is 12 residues. Trimming took off 6 bases at V and 2 bases at J, with 10 bases between the two ends. CDR3: CSAPTDNYGYTF. Here the CDR3 DNA reads TGCAGTGCCCCCACCGACAACTATGGCTACACCTTC.

This clonotype showed up many times. This chain links TRBV6-2 or TRBV6-3 with TRBJ1-1; D ambiguous. Between the trimmed V and J ends, which lost 0 bases and 2 bases, there was a span of 4 bases. CDR3 length: 13 amino acids. CDR1 MNHEY and CDR2 SVGEGT come from the germline V gene. In DNA form, the CDR3 reads TGTGCCAGCAGTTACTCAGACAACACTGAAGCTTTCTTT. It specifies CASSYSDNTEAFF.

This clonotype was seen many times. J is TRBJ2-5 and V is TRBV12-5; D possibly matches TRBD1 or TRBD2 (7 bases each). CDR1 and CDR2 from the germline V gene are LGHNT and FRNRAP. The CDR3 is made up of 13 amino acids. V lost 2 bases, J lost 5 bases, and 9 bases lay in between. The CDR3 DNA reads as TGTGCTAGTGGTTTGCAGGGGGGGGAGACCCAGTACTTC. Protein sequence: CASGLQGGETQYF. Together with reference TRBV12-5 and TRBJ2-5, the CDR3 gives the full variable domain: DARVTQTPRHKVTEMGQEVTMRCQPILGHNTVFWYRQTMMQGLELLAYFRNRAPLDDSGMPKDRFSAEMPDATLATLKIQPSEPRDSAVYFCASGLQGGETQYFGPGTRLLVL.

This chain links TRBV30 with TRBJ1-1; TRBD1 matches 7 bases. V dropped 6 bases and J dropped 4; count of bases not matched to a gene: 5. Germline V gene lookup returns CDR1 GTSNPN and CDR2 SVGIG (reference sequence). The CDR3 runs to 12 residues. The CDR3 nucleotides are TGTGCCTGCCACAGGGGTATCACTGAAGCTTTCTTT. Translating it yields CACHRGITEAFF.

This clonotype was found many times. V and J are TRBV6-1 and TRBJ2-7; D unclear. Germline CDR1 is MNHNS and CDR2 is SASEGT. Trimming took 3 bases from V and 3 from J, leaving 12 bases between them. The CDR3 has 14 residues. CDR3 in amino acids: CASSDGSYLYEQYF. CDR3 bases: TGTGCCAGCAGTGATGGGTCCTATCTCTACGAGCAGTACTTC.

This clonotype was picked up many times. The chain carries TRBV6-2 or TRBV6-3 and TRBJ2-5, with unresolved D. The germline gives CDR1 MNHEY, CDR2 SVGEGT. The V end lost 6 bases, the J end lost 4 bases, and 12 bases lay between the germline ends. The CDR3 is made up of 13 amino acids. CDR3 loop: CASRIQLIETQYF. The CDR3 bases are TGTGCCAGCAGGATCCAGCTCATAGAGACCCAGTACTTC.

V usage is TRBV3-1 and J usage is TRBJ1-6; D not certain. V was pared by 4 bases and J by 7 bases, with 8 bases between. Germline V lookup: CDR1 LGHDT, CDR2 YNNKEL (reference sequence). The CDR3 consists of 13 residues. CDR3 bases: TGTGCCAGCAGCCCTCAAGAAAATTCACCCCTCCACTTT. Protein product: CASSPQENSPLHF.